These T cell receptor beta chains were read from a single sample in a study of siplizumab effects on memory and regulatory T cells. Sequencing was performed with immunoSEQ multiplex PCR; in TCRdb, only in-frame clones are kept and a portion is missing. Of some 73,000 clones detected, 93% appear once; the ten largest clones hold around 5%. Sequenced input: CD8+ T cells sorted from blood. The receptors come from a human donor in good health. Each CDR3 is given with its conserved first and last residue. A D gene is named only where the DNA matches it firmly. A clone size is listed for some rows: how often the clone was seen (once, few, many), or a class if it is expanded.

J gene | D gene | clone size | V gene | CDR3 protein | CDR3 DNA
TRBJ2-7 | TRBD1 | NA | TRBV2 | CASIPPGQGLYEQYF | TGTGCCAGCATTCCACCGGGACAGGGCCTCTACGAGCAGTACTTC
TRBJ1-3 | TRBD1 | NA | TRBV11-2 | CASSSGTGAGNTIYF | TGTGCCAGCAGTTCCGGAACAGGGGCTGGAAACACCATATATTTT
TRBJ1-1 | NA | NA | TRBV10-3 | CAIRDTGSFTEAFF | TGTGCCATCAGGGATACAGGGTCTTTCACTGAAGCTTTCTTT
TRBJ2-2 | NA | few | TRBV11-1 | CASSLVGNTGELFF | TGTGCCAGCAGCTTAGTGGGGAACACCGGGGAGCTGTTTTTT
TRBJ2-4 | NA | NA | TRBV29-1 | CSVNRENIQYF | TGCAGCGTTAATAGAGAAAACATTCAGTACTTC
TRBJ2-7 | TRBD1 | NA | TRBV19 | CASSWDSGAYEQYF | TGTGCCAGTAGTTGGGACAGTGGGGCCTACGAGCAGTACTTC
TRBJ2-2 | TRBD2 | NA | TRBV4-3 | CASSQDRVGGAAGELFF | TGCGCCAGCAGCCAAGATCGTGTCGGGGGGGCCGCTGGGGAGCTGTTTTTT
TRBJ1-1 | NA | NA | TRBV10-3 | CAIRENTEAFF | TGTGCCATCAGGGAGAACACTGAAGCTTTCTTT
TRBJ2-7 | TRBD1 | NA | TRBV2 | CASKVGTGVYEQYF | TGTGCCAGCAAAGTGGGGACAGGGGTATACGAGCAGTACTTC
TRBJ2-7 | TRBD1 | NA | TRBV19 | CASGTAYEQYF | TGTGCCAGTGGGACAGCCTACGAGCAGTACTTC
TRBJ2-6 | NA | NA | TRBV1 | CTSSPIPGPGANVLTF | TGCACCAGCAGCCCGATTCCGGGGCCTGGGGCCAACGTCCTGACTTTC
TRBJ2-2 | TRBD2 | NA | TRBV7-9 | CASSFLLAGPNTGELFF | TGTGCCAGCAGCTTTCTCTTAGCGGGGCCGAACACCGGGGAGCTGTTTTTT
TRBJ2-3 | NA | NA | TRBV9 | CASSAEVVGGQGFRDTQYF | TGTGCCAGCAGCGCCGAAGTCGTAGGGGGTCAGGGGTTCCGGGATACGCAGTATTTT
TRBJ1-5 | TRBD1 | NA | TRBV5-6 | CASSLASGTDQPQHF | TGTGCCAGCAGCTTGGCGAGCGGGACAGATCAGCCCCAGCATTTT
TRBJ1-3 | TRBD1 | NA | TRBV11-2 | CASSLVDRGPGNTIYF | TGTGCCAGCAGCTTAGTTGACAGGGGGCCTGGAAACACCATATATTTT
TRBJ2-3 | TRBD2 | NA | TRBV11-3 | CASSSRTSGGTDTQYF | TGTGCCAGCAGCTCTCGGACTAGCGGGGGCACAGATACGCAGTATTTT
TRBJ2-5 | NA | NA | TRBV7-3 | CASSLWLPLPIKTQYF | TGTGCCAGCAGCTTATGGCTCCCCCTACCCATTAAGACCCAGTACTTC
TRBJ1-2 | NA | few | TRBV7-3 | CASSLSAFQGITF | TGTGCCAGCAGCTTAAGTGCGTTCCAGGGAATCACCTTC
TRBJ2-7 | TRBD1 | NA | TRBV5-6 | CASSGPTGVDEQYF | TGTGCCAGCAGCGGTCCGACAGGGGTCGACGAGCAGTACTTC
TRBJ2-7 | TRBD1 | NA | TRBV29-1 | CSVYRGRSYEQYF | TGCAGCGTATACAGGGGTAGGTCCTACGAGCAGTACTTC
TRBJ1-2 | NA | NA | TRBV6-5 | CASSYLRQTGYTF | TGTGCCAGCAGTTACTTAAGACAGACTGGCTACACCTTC
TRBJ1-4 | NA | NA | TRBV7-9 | CASSPQGWDEKLFF | TGTGCCAGCAGTCCACAGGGTTGGGATGAAAAACTGTTTTTT
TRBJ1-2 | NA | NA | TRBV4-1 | CASSPSQGKGGYTF | TGCGCCAGCAGCCCCTCACAGGGAAAAGGTGGCTACACCTTC
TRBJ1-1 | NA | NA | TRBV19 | CASSIFLGEAFF | TGTGCCAGTAGTATTTTCCTCGGTGAAGCTTTCTTT
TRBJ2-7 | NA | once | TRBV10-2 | CASSESIGAAGEQYF | TGCGCCAGCAGTGAGTCGATCGGGGCGGCCGGCGAGCAGTACTTC
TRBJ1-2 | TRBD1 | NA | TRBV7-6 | CASSVEPGTGIRGYTF | TGTGCCAGCAGCGTAGAACCCGGGACAGGGATTCGTGGCTACACCTTC
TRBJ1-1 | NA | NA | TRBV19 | CASSYGENTEAFF | TGTGCCAGTAGTTACGGGGAGAACACTGAAGCTTTCTTT
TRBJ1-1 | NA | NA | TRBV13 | CASSSLAAPEAFF | TGTGCCAGCAGCTCCCTGGCCGCGCCTGAAGCTTTCTTT
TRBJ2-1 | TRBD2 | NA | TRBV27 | CASSPGTSGGASYNEQFF | TGTGCCAGCAGTCCCGGGACTAGCGGGGGGGCCTCCTACAATGAGCAGTTCTTC
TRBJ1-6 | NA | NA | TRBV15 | CATSSVHGSPLHF | TGTGCCACCAGCAGTGTTCATGGATCACCCCTCCACTTT
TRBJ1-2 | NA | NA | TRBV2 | CASRERANYGYTF | TGTGCCAGCAGGGAGAGAGCTAACTATGGCTACACCTTC
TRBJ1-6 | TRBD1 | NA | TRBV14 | CASSQQGVRFSPLHF | TGTGCCAGCAGCCAACAGGGGGTTAGATTTTCACCCCTCCACTTT
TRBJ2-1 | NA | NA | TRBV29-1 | CSVTELGYNEQFF | TGCAGCGTTACAGAGCTAGGATACAATGAGCAGTTCTTC